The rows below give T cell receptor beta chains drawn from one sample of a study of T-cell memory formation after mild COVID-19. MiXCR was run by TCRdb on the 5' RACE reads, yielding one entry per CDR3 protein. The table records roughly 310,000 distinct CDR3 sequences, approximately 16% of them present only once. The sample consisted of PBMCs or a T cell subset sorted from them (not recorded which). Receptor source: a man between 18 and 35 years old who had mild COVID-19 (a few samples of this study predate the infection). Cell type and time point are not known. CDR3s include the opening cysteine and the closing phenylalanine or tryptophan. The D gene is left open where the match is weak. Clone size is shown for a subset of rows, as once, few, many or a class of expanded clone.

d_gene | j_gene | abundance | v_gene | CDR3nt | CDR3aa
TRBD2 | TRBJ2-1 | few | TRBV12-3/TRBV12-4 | TGTGCCAGCAGTTTAGCTCTAGCGGGGTGGGATGAGCAGTTCTTC | CASSLALAGWDEQFF
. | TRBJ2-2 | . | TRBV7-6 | TGTGCCAGCAGCTTAGTTGGGGGTTTTGTGACCGGGGAGCTGTTTTTT | CASSLVGGFVTGELFF
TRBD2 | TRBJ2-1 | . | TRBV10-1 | TGCGCCAGCGGCACTAGCGATTCCTACAATGAGCAGTTCTTC | CASGTSDSYNEQFF
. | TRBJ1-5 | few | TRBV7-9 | TGTGCCCTAGGGGACGGGGGTCAGCCCCAGCATTTT | CALGDGGQPQHF
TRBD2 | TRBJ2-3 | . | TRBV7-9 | TGTGCCAGCAGCAGACTAGCGGGGGTTATATCAGATACGCAGTATTTT | CASSRLAGVISDTQYF
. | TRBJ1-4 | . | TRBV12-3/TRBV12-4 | TGTGCCAGCAGTCCCCAGTGGTGGGAAAAACTGTTTTTT | CASSPQWWEKLFF
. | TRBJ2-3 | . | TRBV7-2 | TGTGCCAGCAGCTTAAGGGCAGACGTTAATACGCAGTATTTT | CASSLRADVNTQYF
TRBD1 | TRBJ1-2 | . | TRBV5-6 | TGTGCCAGCAGCGACAGGGGAATATATGGCTACACCTTC | CASSDRGIYGYTF
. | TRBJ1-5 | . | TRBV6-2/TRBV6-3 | TGTGCCAGCAGTTACCCAGGCCAGAATCAGCCCCAGCATTTT | CASSYPGQNQPQHF
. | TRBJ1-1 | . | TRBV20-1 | TGCAGTGCTAGAGATATAGGGGTTTGGGCTGAAGCTTTCTTT | CSARDIGVWAEAFF
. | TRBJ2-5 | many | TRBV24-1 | TGTGCCACCAGTGGATCTAAGGACAGAAACTTGTACTTC | CATSGSKDRNLYF
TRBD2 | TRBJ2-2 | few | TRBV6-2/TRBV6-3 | TGTGCCAGCAGTCCGACCCCGGGGGGGAACACCGGGGAGCTGTTTTTT | CASSPTPGGNTGELFF
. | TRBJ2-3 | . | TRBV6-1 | TGTGCCAGCACCCACCGAGGGAAAGATACGCAGTATTTT | CASTHRGKDTQYF
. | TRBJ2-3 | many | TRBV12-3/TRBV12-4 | TGTGCCAGCAGTTTAGAAGGGCAACTGGGTACGCAGTATTTT | CASSLEGQLGTQYF
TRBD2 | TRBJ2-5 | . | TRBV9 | TGTGCCAGCAGCGTCGATAGCGGGGGCCCTACGGGAGAGACCCAGTACTTC | CASSVDSGGPTGETQYF
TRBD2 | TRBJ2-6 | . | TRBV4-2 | TGTGCCAGCAGCGAAGGAGGAAGCGGGGTTTTTGGGGCCAACGTCCTGACTTTC | CASSEGGSGVFGANVLTF
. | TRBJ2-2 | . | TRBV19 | TGTGCCAGTAGTTGGGGACAGAACACCGGGGAGCTGTTTTTT | CASSWGQNTGELFF
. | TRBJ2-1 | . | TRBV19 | TGTGCCAGTAGTTCCCGCTCCGGGGGTGAGCAGTTCTTC | CASSSRSGGEQFF
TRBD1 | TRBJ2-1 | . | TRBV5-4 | TGTGCCAGCAGCTCCCGGGACAGGGGAGGAGAGGAGCAGTTCTTC | CASSSRDRGGEEQFF
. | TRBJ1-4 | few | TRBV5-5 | TGTGCCAGCAGCTTTACAAGTACGGGCTCTGCAACTAATGAAAAACTGTTTTTT | CASSFTSTGSATNEKLFF
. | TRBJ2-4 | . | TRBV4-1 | TGCGCCAGCAGCCAAGAAACGCATAGAAACATTCAGTACTTC | CASSQETHRNIQYF
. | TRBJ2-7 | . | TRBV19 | TGTGCCAGTAGACGAATCGGGGACTCCCGCGACGAGCAGTACTTC | CASRRIGDSRDEQYF
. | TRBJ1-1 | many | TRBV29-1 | TGCAGCGTTGATAGAGCTGGGTTGGTTTACGCTGAAGCTTTCTTT | CSVDRAGLVYAEAFF
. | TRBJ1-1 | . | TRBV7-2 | TGTGCCAGCAGCTTAGTAGCAGGGCGCGGGACTGAAGCTTTCTTT | CASSLVAGRGTEAFF
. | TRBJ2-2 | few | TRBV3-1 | TGTGCCAGCAGCCAATGGAGGGGGCTGGACACCGGGGAGCTGTTTTTT | CASSQWRGLDTGELFF
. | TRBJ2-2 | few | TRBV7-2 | TGTGCCAGCAGCTTAGCGTTGGGGGTTGCCACCGGGGAGCTGTTTTTT | CASSLALGVATGELFF
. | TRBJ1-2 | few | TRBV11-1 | TGTGCCAGCAGCTTCACAACTAACTATGGCTACACCTTC | CASSFTTNYGYTF
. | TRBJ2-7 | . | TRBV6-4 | TGTGCCAGCAGTGACGTGTCAGGGGAAAAAGAATACGAGCAGTACTTC | CASSDVSGEKEYEQYF
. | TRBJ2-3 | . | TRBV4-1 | TGCGCCAGCAGCCAACACGTCGGCGGGGAGACAGATACGCAGTATTTT | CASSQHVGGETDTQYF
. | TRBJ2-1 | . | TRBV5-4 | TGTGCCAGCAGCCCCCGTGGGGGCTGGAGCAATGAGCAGTTCTTC | CASSPRGGWSNEQFF
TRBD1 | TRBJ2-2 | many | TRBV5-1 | TGCGCCAGCAGCTTGCCAGGGGGAACCGGGGAGCTGTTTTTT | CASSLPGGTGELFF
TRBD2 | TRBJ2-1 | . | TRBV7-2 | TGTGCCAGCACTTCGGAGGGGCTAGCGGCCAATGAGCAGTTCTTC | CASTSEGLAANEQFF
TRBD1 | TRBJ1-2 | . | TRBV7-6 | TGTGCCAGCAGCCCGATGGACAGGGCGGGAGGCTACACCTTC | CASSPMDRAGGYTF
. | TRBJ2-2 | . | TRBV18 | TGTGCCAGCTCACCACAAGAGGGGCCCGGGGAGCTGTTTTTT | CASSPQEGPGELFF
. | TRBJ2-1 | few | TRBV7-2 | TGTGCCAGCAGCCCGCGGGCTACGTGGTCCAATGAGCAGTTCTTC | CASSPRATWSNEQFF
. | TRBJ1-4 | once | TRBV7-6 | TGTGCCAGCAGCCCGGGGTGGGGTGAAAAACTGTTTTTT | CASSPGWGEKLFF
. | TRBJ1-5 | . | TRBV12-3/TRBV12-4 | TGTGCCAGCAGTTTCGCCCAGGCTCATCAGCCCCAGCATTTT | CASSFAQAHQPQHF
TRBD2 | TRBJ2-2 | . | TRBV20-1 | TGCAGTGCCCCCCGGACTAGCGGAAACACCGGGGAGCTGTTTTTT | CSAPRTSGNTGELFF
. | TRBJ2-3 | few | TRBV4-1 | TGCGCCAGCAGCCAAGATCTGAAGGGAGCGCAGTATTTT | CASSQDLKGAQYF
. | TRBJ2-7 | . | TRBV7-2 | TGTGCCAGCAGGAGGGGCGGGTCTGAGTCCTACGAGCAGTACTTC | CASRRGGSESYEQYF
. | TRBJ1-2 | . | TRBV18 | TGTGCCAGCTCACACTTAGCTAACTATGGCTACACCTTC | CASSHLANYGYTF
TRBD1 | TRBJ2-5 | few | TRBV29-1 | TGCAGCGTTCCGGGACAGGGTATGAAGACCCAGTACTTC | CSVPGQGMKTQYF
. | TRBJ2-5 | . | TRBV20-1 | TGCAGTGCTCCGATTCAGGGCGGAGAGACCCAGTACTTC | CSAPIQGGETQYF
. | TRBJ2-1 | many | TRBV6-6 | TGTGCCAGCAGTTACTCGATCCAGTTGGACAGCCCGTACAATGAGCAGTTCTTC | CASSYSIQLDSPYNEQFF
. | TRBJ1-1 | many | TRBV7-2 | TGTGCCAGCAGCCCCGGTGGTAACACTGAAGCTTTCTTT | CASSPGGNTEAFF
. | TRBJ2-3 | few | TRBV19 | TGTGCCAGTAGTATGGCGAGCACAGATACGCAGTATTTT | CASSMASTDTQYF
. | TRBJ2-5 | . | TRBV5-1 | TGCGCCAGCAGCTCCCAAGGGACCTCCAACCAAGAGACCCAGTACTTC | CASSSQGTSNQETQYF